The clone carrying this T cell receptor beta chain showed up many times. Antigen specificity is unknown. This sample is drawn from a study of T cell repertoires in cytomegalovirus infection. Study background: Carrying CMV and the relevant HLA type showed in public TCR beta signatures.

The CDR3 totals 18 residues. Trimming cost V 3 bases and J 0 bases; bases outside gene matches: 10. CDR1 and CDR2 (germline): SGHVS, FQNEAQ. Findings and limits, study-wide: The ex vivo response showed dominance by HLA-C-restricted CMV-specific TCR beta clonotypes.

One entry per CDR3 protein results from TCRdb running MiXCR on the reads. Altogether approximately 70,000 distinct CDR3 sequences are present, about 23% being singletons, with the ten largest covering roughly 80%. This chain connects TRBV7-8 to TRBJ1-5; 8 bases are a match to TRBD1. Sequenced material: PBMCs, sequenced either directly or after in vitro stimulation (not recorded which). The clonotype comes from a human donor in good health (CMV status not recorded). Some clones in this sample may be carry-over from other donors' samples. DNA for the CDR3: TGTGCCAGCAGCTTCGCCGGGACAGGACGATATAGCAATCAGCCCCAGCATTTT. Encoded protein: CASSFAGTGRYSNQPQHF.